This is a list of T cell receptor beta chains from one sample in a study of blood T cell repertoires in COVID-19. TCRdb keeps only in-frame clones here, not all; method: immunoSEQ multiplex PCR. The sample lists hundreds of thousands of clones, 65% to 90% occurring once. Specimen: peripheral blood. The source is a human donor in a cohort sampled during active COVID-19. CDR3s include the opening cysteine and the closing phenylalanine or tryptophan. For some rows the clone size is stated as once, few or many, or as a class when expanded; others skip it.

J gene: TRBJ1-4; V gene: TRBV6-6; clone size: NA; CDR3 protein: CASRLQTTNEKLFF
J gene: TRBJ2-7; V gene: TRBV10-3; clone size: NA; CDR3 protein: CATGSETGVAEQYF
J gene: TRBJ2-1; V gene: TRBV10-3; clone size: NA; CDR3 protein: CAIAEGGVYNEQFF
J gene: TRBJ2-1; V gene: TRBV12-5; clone size: NA; CDR3 protein: CASGLARLGGSGHEQFF
J gene: TRBJ2-5; V gene: TRBV7-9; clone size: NA; CDR3 protein: CASSSTSGVETQYF
J gene: TRBJ1-1; V gene: TRBV5-1; clone size: NA; CDR3 protein: CASSGTQVKNTEAFF
J gene: TRBJ2-1; V gene: TRBV4-1; clone size: NA; CDR3 protein: CASSQEGQGRSIYNEQFF
J gene: TRBJ1-1; V gene: TRBV7-3; clone size: NA; CDR3 protein: CASSQQGNAEAFF
J gene: TRBJ2-7; V gene: TRBV7-2; clone size: NA; CDR3 protein: CASSSLSPAGTYEQYF
J gene: TRBJ2-7; V gene: TRBV4-2; clone size: NA; CDR3 protein: CASSRDREDEQYF
J gene: TRBJ2-3; V gene: TRBV9; clone size: NA; CDR3 protein: CASSPRQGGTDTQYF
J gene: TRBJ1-6; V gene: TRBV25-1; clone size: NA; CDR3 protein: CASSEYRNSPLHF
J gene: TRBJ2-1; V gene: TRBV7-9; clone size: NA; CDR3 protein: CASSLRGGKRNNEQFF
J gene: TRBJ2-1; V gene: TRBV19; clone size: NA; CDR3 protein: CASSIDQGAYNEQFF
J gene: TRBJ1-6; V gene: TRBV15; clone size: NA; CDR3 protein: CATSGQRQGSPLHF
J gene: TRBJ1-3; V gene: TRBV9; clone size: NA; CDR3 protein: CASSVEGQGNTIYF
J gene: TRBJ1-2; V gene: TRBV7-9; clone size: few; CDR3 protein: CASSRRPQGGYTF
J gene: TRBJ2-1; V gene: TRBV24-1; clone size: NA; CDR3 protein: CATSDPRASGNEQFF
J gene: TRBJ2-2; V gene: TRBV3-1/TRBV3-2; clone size: NA; CDR3 protein: CASSRGTGELFF
J gene: TRBJ1-3; V gene: TRBV30; clone size: NA; CDR3 protein: CAWSVGHFPNTIYF
J gene: TRBJ1-1; V gene: TRBV9; clone size: NA; CDR3 protein: CASSPWAQAPTSEAFF
J gene: TRBJ2-7; V gene: TRBV5-1; clone size: NA; CDR3 protein: CASSYEIAGTIYEQYF
J gene: TRBJ2-3; V gene: TRBV11-2; clone size: NA; CDR3 protein: CASSLTPGLGIDTQYF
J gene: TRBJ2-1; V gene: TRBV5-1; clone size: NA; CDR3 protein: CASSFNTGGEQFF
J gene: TRBJ1-3; V gene: TRBV7-8; clone size: NA; CDR3 protein: CASSAYRVPFPGNTIYF
J gene: TRBJ2-5; V gene: TRBV7-8; clone size: NA; CDR3 protein: CASNQGLAGQETQYF
J gene: TRBJ1-1; V gene: TRBV5-4; clone size: NA; CDR3 protein: CASSRPQQGATEAFF
J gene: TRBJ2-4; V gene: TRBV5-1; clone size: NA; CDR3 protein: CASSRAGQGDIQYF
J gene: TRBJ2-5; V gene: TRBV7-9; clone size: few; CDR3 protein: CASSLNTARLQETQYF
J gene: TRBJ2-7; V gene: TRBV6-6; clone size: once; CDR3 protein: CASSYSAGLGSYEQYF